This T cell receptor (beta chain) was obtained from a study of immune characterization of retroperitoneal liposarcoma. With 8 bases clipped from V and 4 bases from J, the junction kept 7 bases outside the gene matches. The CDR3 consists of 13 residues. TCRdb recomputed calls from the PCR reads with MiXCR, one row per CDR3 protein. The sample yields roughly 9,700 distinct CDR3 sequences, roughly a quarter seen once. The chain is built from TRBV5-3 and TRBJ2-5, with 8 bases lining up with TRBD1. TRBV5-3 has ORF status, its function being uncertain. The receptor comes from a female donor with retroperitoneal liposarcoma. Sequencing was done on a sample of tumor tissue. The CDR3: CASSTGQGETQYF. CDR3 DNA: TGTGCCAGCAGCACAGGACAGGGAGAGACCCAGTACTTC.